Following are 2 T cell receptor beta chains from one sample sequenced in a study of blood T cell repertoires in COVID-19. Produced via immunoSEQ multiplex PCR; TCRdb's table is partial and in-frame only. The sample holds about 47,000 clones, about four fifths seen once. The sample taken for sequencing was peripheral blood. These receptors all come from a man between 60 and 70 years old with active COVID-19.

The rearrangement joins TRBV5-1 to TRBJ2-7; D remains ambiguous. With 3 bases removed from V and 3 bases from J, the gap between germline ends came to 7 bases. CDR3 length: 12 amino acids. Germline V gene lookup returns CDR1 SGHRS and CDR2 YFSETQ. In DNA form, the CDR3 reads TGCGCCAGCAGCTATGACAACTACGAGCAGTACTTC. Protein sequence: CASSYDNYEQYF.

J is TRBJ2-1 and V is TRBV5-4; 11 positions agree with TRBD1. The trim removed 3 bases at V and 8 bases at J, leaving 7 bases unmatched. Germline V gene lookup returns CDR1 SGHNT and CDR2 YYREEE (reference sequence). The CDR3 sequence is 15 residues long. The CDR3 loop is CASSSRDRGDDEQFF. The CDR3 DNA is TGTGCCAGCAGCTCCCGGGACAGGGGGGATGATGAGCAGTTCTTC.